This T cell receptor (beta chain) appears in the sequencing data of a study of OX40 agonist ivuxolimab in advanced cancers. Here immunoSEQ multiplex PCR was the method, and the copy in TCRdb shows in-frame clones only, minus some. The sample consists of about 8,300 clones, over 55% of them appearing once. Trimming took 5 bases from V and 0 from J, leaving 14 bases between them. Germline loops: CDR1 SGHTA, CDR2 FQGTGA. The CDR3 runs 15 residues. The TCR comes from an adult with an advanced solid tumor such as melanoma, head and neck, liver or kidney cancer. The genes are TRBV7-3 and TRBJ2-7, with D possibly being TRBD2 (5 bases). This material consisted of CD4+ or CD8+ T cells sorted from blood, taken in a trial of the OX40 agonist ivuxolimab. The CDR3 DNA reads TGTGCCAGCAGCCCCGGACTTGGGAGCTCCTACGAGCAGTACTTC. Its protein is CASSPGLGSSYEQYF.